This TCR beta chain appears in the sequencing data of a study of sequential checkpoint blockade in melanoma. At the level of the study: Randomization was 1:1 between first-line nivolumab→ipilimumab and ipilimumab→nivolumab.

As for treatment: randomized to nivolumab then ipilimumab (arm A) or the reverse (arm B). None of the patients previously received DNA-damaging chemotherapy. PBMC sorting kept live CD3+CD8+ cells without CD19 or CD56. Sequenced by immunoSEQ multiplex PCR; TCRdb stores in-frame clones only, minus some. The sample holds 25,000 to 35,000 clones; roughly 90% are singletons and the top ten take 22%. The input for sequencing was CD8+ T cells sorted from blood (inferred from file names), taken from a patient given nivolumab and ipilimumab in sequence. This TCR came from a human donor with melanoma.

This CDR3 reads CASSDKRGPPNEQFF. CDR3 DNA: TGTGCCAGCAGTGATAAGCGGGGGCCCCCCAATGAGCAGTTCTTC. The V gene is TRBV6-4, the J gene TRBJ2-1, with 8 positions matching TRBD2. The V segment lost 3 bases and the J segment 6 bases; nucleotides outside the gene matches: 7. This CDR3 spans 15 amino acids. Germline V gene data show CDR1 as MRHNA and CDR2 as SNTAGT.